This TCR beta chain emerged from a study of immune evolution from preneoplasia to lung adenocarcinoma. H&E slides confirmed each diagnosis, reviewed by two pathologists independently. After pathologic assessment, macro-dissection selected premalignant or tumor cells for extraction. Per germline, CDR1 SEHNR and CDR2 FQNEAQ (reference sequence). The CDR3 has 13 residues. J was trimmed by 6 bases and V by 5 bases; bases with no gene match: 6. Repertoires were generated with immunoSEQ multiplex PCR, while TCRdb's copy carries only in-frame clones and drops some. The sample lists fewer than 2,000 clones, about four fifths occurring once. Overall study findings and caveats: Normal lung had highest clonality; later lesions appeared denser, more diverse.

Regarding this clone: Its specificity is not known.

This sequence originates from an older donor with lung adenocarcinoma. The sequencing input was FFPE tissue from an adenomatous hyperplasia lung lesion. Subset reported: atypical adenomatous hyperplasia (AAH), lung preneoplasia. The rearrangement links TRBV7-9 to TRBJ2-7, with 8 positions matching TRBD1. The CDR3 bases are TGTGCCAGCAGCACAGGACAGGGTAGCGAGCAGTACTTC. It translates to CASSTGQGSEQYF.